The source of this T cell receptor (beta chain) is a study of blood T cell repertoires in COVID-19. Study in general: The study drew acute and convalescent COVID-19 samples from the United States, Italy and Spain. PBMCs, B-cell-depleted T cells, or T cells were the source of the cDNA or gDNA that made up the material.

V lost 7 bases and J lost 7; bases outside the gene matches: 8. The CDR3 length is 15 residues. CDR1 is LNHDA, CDR2 SQIVND, per germline (reference sequence). Clones were read by immunoSEQ multiplex PCR, and TCRdb kept only the in-frame ones, dropping some. The data show 70,000 to 100,000 clones, 88% seen once. J is TRBJ2-1 and V is TRBV19; 12 bases are shared with TRBD2. The sequence was collected from a woman over 75 with acute or convalescent COVID-19. Sample: peripheral blood. The CDR3 DNA reads as TGTGCCAGTAAACTACTAGCGGGGGGTAGGAATGAGCAGTTCTTC. This sequence encodes CASKLLAGGRNEQFF.